This T cell receptor beta chain was recorded in a study of a mutant IDH1 vaccine in newly diagnosed glioma. Study information: Before enrollment, patients got radiotherapy alone, temozolomide alone, or mostly the combination.

Using immunoSEQ multiplex PCR, the repertoire was profiled, and TCRdb retains in-frame clones only, with some absent. This table holds 30,000 to 40,000 clones, 78% found once. The CDR3 has 15 residues. Germline CDR1 SGHRS, CDR2 YFSETQ. Trimming cost V 0 bases and J 7 bases, with 13 bases left between them. Time point: baseline, week 1 (first vaccination visit). Treatment defined: pre-vaccination baseline after standard-of-care therapy. This TCR came from a man aged 35 to 55 with glioma. Some clones in this sample may be carry-over from other donors' samples. Specimen: PBMCs, collected from a glioma patient treated with radiotherapy, temozolomide or both. The chain combines TRBV5-1 with TRBJ1-4, with D hard to call. CDR3: CASSLAYASREKLFF. The DNA for the CDR3 is TGCGCCAGCAGCTTGGCCTATGCAAGCCGTGAAAAACTGTTTTTT.